One sample yielded the 12 T cell receptor beta chains listed below, sequenced in a study of blood T cell repertoires in COVID-19. Some clones are missing from TCRdb's copy, which holds only in-frame ones; the method was immunoSEQ multiplex PCR. Of roughly 200,000 clones listed, 70% to 85% are singletons. Material for sequencing was PBMCs or T cells enriched from blood (not recorded which). The receptors come from a woman aged 55-70 years with acute COVID-19.

The chain combines TRBV7-9 with TRBJ2-4; TRBD2 is a possible D gene (6 bases). Germline-derived CDR1 and CDR2 are SEHNR and FQNEAQ (reference sequence). The CDR3 spans 17 residues. Trimming cost V 5 bases and J 0 bases, with 17 bases left between them. This CDR3 reads CASSQGLRAQAKNIQYF. For the CDR3, the DNA is TGTGCCAGCAGCCAAGGACTACGGGCACAAGCCAAAAACATTCAGTACTTC.

This clone was picked up one time. This chain links TRBV7-2 with TRBJ1-1; D is undetermined. The V end was cut by 2 bases, the J end by 1 base, with 8 bases between. This CDR3 has 14 amino acids. Germline loops: CDR1 SGHTA, CDR2 FQGNSA. The CDR3: CASSLRLRNTEAFF. The CDR3 DNA sequence: TGTGCCAGCAGCTTAAGATTGAGGAACACTGAAGCTTTCTTT.

V gene TRBV5-5 combines with J gene TRBJ2-4; D perhaps matches TRBD1 (5 bases). CDR1 SGHKS and CDR2 YYEKEE come from the germline V gene (reference sequence). The CDR3 contains 16 residues. The V and J ends lost 1 base and 0 bases respectively, with 11 bases between them. The CDR3 coding sequence is TGTGCCAGCAGCTTGCCAGTAGACAGAGCCAAAAACATTCAGTACTTC. Amino acid sequence: CASSLPVDRAKNIQYF.

The CDR3 DNA sequence: TGTGCCAGCAGCAGGGGACAGGAAGAGACCCAGTACTTC. Translated: CASSRGQEETQYF. The chain joins TRBV7-8 to TRBJ2-5; 8 nucleotides agree with TRBD1. The CDR3 is made up of 13 amino acids. With V trimmed by 5 bases and J by 3 bases, 2 bases remained unmatched. Germline CDR1 and CDR2: SGHVS and FQNEAQ. The whole variable domain, remainder taken from reference TRBV7-8 and TRBJ2-5, is GAGVSQSPRYKVAKRGQDVALRCDPISGHVSLFWYQQALGQGPEFLTYFQNEAQLDKSGLPSDRFFAERPEGSVSTLKIQRTQQEDSAVYLCASSRGQEETQYFGPGTRLLVL.

The chain is built from TRBV7-2 and TRBJ1-2; maybe TRBD1 (5 bases). The CDR3 is 13 amino acids. Trimming cost V 6 bases and J 8 bases, with 16 bases left between them. The germline V gene encodes CDR1 SGHTA and CDR2 FQGNSA. This chain's CDR3 is CASRSQGIKGYTF. The DNA for the CDR3 is TGTGCCAGCAGATCCCAGGGAATAAAAGGCTACACCTTC.

The chain employs TRBV19 and TRBJ2-1, with a tentative D call TRBD2 (5 bases). Germline V gene data show CDR1 as LNHDA and CDR2 as SQIVND (reference sequence). The CDR3 runs 15 residues. Trimming shortened V by 5 bases and J by 6 bases, and 17 bases separated the two germline ends. The CDR3 is CASSFGDRRPNEQFF. CDR3 nucleotide sequence: TGTGCCAGTAGTTTCGGGGATCGAAGGCCCAATGAGCAGTTCTTC.

The chain combines TRBV4-2 with TRBJ2-2; 7 nucleotides match TRBD2. The length of the CDR3 is 17 residues. The V gene end was trimmed by 0 bases and the J gene end by 3 bases; junction bases not matched to a gene: 7. CDR1 LGHNA and CDR2 YNFKEQ come from the germline V gene. The CDR3 region has the DNA TGTGCCAGCAGCCAAGAGTCGCAGCGGGACGACACCGGGGAGCTGTTTTTT. This translates into CASSQESQRDDTGELFF.

The rearrangement uses TRBV15 and TRBJ1-4, with TRBD1 identical over 7 bases. The trim removed 9 bases at V and 5 bases at J, leaving 3 bases unmatched. The germline CDR1 and CDR2 sequences are LNHNV and YYDKDF (reference sequence). The CDR3 contains 12 residues. CDR3 coding DNA: TGTGCCACGGGACAGCCAAATGAAAAACTGTTTTTT. It translates to CATGQPNEKLFF.

The gene calls are TRBV5-6 and TRBJ2-1, with 7 bases aligning to TRBD2. Germline CDR1 reads SGHDT; CDR2 reads YYEEEE. This CDR3 is 15 amino acids long. Trimming at V came to 0 bases and at J to 4 bases, leaving 4 bases not matched to a gene. The CDR3 coding sequence is TGTGCCAGCAGCTTGGGGCTAGCGGATTACAATGAGCAGTTCTTC. It encodes CASSLGLADYNEQFF.

This chain uses TRBV19 with TRBJ1-5, with 8 bases lining up with TRBD1. Germline loops: CDR1 LNHDA, CDR2 SQIVND (reference sequence). V dropped 4 bases and J dropped 9; count of bases not matched to a gene: 8. The CDR3 loop spans 14 amino acids. The chain's CDR3 is CASSRGTGPGPQHF. CDR3 in DNA: TGTGCCAGTAGTAGGGGGACAGGCCCTGGGCCCCAGCATTTT.

The rearrangement links TRBV5-6 to TRBJ2-2; the match to TRBD2 covers 10 bases. The ends lost 4 bases at V and 5 bases at J; junction bases unmatched: 8. The CDR3 consists of 16 residues. Germline V lookup: CDR1 SGHDT, CDR2 YYEEEE. The CDR3 DNA is TGTGCCAGCAGCCCGAGCACTAGCGGGGTAACCGGGGAGCTGTTTTTT. Residues: CASSPSTSGVTGELFF.

DNA for the CDR3: TGTGCCAGCAGCGTAGACACAGGGGATGGCTACACCTTC. Residues: CASSVDTGDGYTF. This chain connects TRBV9 to TRBJ1-2, with TRBD1 matching 7 bases. The germline V gene has CDR1 SGDLS and CDR2 YYNGEE. The CDR3 runs to 13 residues. With 0 bases clipped from V and 6 bases from J, the junction kept 2 bases outside the gene matches.